This T cell receptor (beta chain) was recorded in a study of T cells after yellow fever vaccination. This clonotype was counted between two and nine times. The CDR3 totals 15 residues. Losses at the gene ends were 1 base for V and 0 bases for J; bases not matched to a gene: 3. Germline V gives CDR1 DFQATT, CDR2 SNEGSKA (reference sequence). TCRdb redid the calling of the 5' RACE reads with MiXCR, one entry per CDR3 protein. The sample contains hundreds of thousands of distinct CDR3 sequences, around 8.1% of which appear only once. The chain joins TRBV20-1 to TRBJ2-7, with TRBD2 identical over 10 bases. The sample in question was PBMCs, obtained more than 35 days after the first yellow fever vaccination. The TCR comes from a man aged 18 to 29 who received the YFV17D yellow fever vaccine. This chain's CDR3 is CSARVLAGVSYEQYF. In DNA, the CDR3 is TGCAGTGCTAGAGTGCTAGCGGGGGTCTCCTACGAGCAGTACTTC.